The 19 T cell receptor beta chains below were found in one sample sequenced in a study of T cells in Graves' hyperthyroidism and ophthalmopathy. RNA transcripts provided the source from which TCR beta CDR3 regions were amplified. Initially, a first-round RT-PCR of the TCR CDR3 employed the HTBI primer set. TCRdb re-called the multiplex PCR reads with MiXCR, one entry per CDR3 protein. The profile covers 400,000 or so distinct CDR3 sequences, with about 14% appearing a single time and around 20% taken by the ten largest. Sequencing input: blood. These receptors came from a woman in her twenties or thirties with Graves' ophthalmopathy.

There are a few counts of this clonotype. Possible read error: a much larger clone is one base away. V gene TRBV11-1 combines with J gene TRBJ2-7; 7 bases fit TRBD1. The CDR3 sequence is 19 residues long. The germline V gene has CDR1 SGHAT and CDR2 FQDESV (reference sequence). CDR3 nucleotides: TGTGCCAGCAGCTTAGAAGTGGAGTCGAACAGGGGCTTTACCTACGAGCAGCACTTC. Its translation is CASSLEVESNRGFTYEQHF.

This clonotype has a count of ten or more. The CDR3 DNA follows: TGTGCCAGCAGCGCACAGACGACAGGGGGCTTTCGAGAGACCCAGTACTTC. This codes for CASSAQTTGGFRETQYF. The rearrangement joins TRBV7-2 to TRBJ2-5; 10 bases are a match to TRBD1. CDR1 SGHTA and CDR2 FQGNSA come from the germline V gene. Trimming took 5 bases from V and 4 from J; bases not matched to a gene: 13. CDR3 length: 17 residues.

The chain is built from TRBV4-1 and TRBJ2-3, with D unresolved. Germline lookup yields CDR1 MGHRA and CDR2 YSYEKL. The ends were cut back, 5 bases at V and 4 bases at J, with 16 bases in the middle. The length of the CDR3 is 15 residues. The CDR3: CASSTRTTLADTQYF. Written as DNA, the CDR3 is TGCGCCAGCAGCACCCGCACGACGTTGGCAGATACGCAGTATTTT.

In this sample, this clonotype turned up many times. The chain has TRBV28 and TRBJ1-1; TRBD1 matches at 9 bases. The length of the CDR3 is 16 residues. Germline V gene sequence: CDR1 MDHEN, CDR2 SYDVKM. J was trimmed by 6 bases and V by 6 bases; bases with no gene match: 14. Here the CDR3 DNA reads TGTGCCAGCAGCCGGACCCTGACAGGGGGGAGCCCTGAAGCTTTCTTT. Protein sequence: CASSRTLTGGSPEAFF.

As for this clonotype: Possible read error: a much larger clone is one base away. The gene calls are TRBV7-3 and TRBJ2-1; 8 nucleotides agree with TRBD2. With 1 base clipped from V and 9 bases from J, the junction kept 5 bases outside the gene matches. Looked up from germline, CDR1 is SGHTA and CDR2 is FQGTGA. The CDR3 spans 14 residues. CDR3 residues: CASSLNFRGGEQFF. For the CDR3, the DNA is TGTGCCAGCAGCTTAAATTTCCGGGGGGGTGAGCAGTTCTTC.

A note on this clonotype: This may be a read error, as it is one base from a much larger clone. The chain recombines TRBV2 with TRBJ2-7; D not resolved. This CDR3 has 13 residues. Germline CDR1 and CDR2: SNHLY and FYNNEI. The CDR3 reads CASGEKWGAEQYF. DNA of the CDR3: TGTGCCAGCGGTGAGAAGTGGGGTGCCGAGCAGTACTTC.

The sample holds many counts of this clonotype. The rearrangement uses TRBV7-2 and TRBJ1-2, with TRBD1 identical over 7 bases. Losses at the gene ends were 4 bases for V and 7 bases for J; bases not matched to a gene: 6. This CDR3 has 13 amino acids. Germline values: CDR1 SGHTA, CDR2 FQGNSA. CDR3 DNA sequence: TGTGCCAGCAGCTCGGCAGGGGGGGGTGGCTACACCTTC. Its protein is CASSSAGGGGYTF.

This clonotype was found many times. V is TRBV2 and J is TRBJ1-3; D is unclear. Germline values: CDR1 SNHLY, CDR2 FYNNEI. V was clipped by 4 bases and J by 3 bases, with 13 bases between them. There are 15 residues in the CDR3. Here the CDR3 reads CASSVWKAGGNTIYF. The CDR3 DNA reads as TGTGCCAGCAGTGTCTGGAAGGCTGGTGGAAACACCATATATTTT.

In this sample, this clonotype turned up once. CDR3 loop: CASSELVAGGQETQYF. CDR3 sequence (DNA): TGTGCCAGCAGTGAACTGGTAGCGGGGGGGCAGGAGACCCAGTACTTC. The V and J genes are TRBV2 and TRBJ2-5; 11 nucleotides align to TRBD2. V lost 2 bases to trimming and J lost 5 bases; unmatched junction nucleotides: 7. Germline V CDR1 and CDR2: SNHLY, FYNNEI. This CDR3 is built from 16 residues.

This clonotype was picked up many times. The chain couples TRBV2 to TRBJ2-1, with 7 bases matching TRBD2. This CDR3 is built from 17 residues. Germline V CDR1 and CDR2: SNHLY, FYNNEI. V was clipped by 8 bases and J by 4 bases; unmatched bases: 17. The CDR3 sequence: CASSGQWGGGLYNEQFF. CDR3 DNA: TGTGCCAGCTCCGGGCAGTGGGGGGGGGGATTATACAATGAGCAGTTCTTC.

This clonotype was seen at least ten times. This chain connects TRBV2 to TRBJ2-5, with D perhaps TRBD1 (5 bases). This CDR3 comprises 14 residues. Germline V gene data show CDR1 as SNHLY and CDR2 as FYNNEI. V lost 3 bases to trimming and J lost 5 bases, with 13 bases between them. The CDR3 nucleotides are TGTGCCAGCAGTGATGGTCAGGGTGGTGAGACCCAGTACTTC. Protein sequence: CASSDGQGGETQYF.

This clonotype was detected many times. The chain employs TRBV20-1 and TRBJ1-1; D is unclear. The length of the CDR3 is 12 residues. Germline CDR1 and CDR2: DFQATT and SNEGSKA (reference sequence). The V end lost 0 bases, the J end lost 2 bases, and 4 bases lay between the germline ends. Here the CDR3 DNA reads TGCAGTGCTAGAGAGATAAACACTGAAGCTTTCTTT. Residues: CSAREINTEAFF.

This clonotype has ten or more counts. CDR3: CSASNARGTNTGELFF. As DNA, the CDR3 is TGCAGTGCCTCAAACGCGCGGGGGACGAACACCGGGGAGCTGTTTTTT. This chain joins TRBV20-1 and TRBJ2-2; TRBD2 matches at 7 bases. The CDR3 spans 16 residues. V was clipped by 6 bases and J by 0 bases; unmatched bases: 10. CDR1 and CDR2 from the germline V gene are DFQATT and SNEGSKA (reference sequence).

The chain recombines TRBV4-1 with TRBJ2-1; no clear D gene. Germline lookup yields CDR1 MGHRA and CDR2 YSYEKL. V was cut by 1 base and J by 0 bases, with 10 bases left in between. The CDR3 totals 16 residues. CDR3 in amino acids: CASSQVDIISYNEQFF. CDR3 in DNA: TGCGCCAGCAGCCAAGTTGACATTATCTCCTACAATGAGCAGTTCTTC.

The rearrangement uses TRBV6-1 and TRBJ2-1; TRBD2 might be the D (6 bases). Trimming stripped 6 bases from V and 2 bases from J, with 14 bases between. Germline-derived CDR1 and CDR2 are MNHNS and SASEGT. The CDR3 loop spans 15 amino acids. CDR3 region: CASSLWAGPYNEQFF. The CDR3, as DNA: TGTGCCAGCAGCCTCTGGGCGGGGCCCTACAATGAGCAGTTCTTC.

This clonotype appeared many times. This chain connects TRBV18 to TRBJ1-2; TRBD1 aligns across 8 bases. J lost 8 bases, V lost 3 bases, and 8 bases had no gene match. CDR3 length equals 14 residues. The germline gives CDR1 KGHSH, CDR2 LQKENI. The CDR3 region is CASSPGDRGGGYTF. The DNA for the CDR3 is TGTGCCAGCTCACCGGGAGACAGGGGAGGCGGCTACACCTTC.

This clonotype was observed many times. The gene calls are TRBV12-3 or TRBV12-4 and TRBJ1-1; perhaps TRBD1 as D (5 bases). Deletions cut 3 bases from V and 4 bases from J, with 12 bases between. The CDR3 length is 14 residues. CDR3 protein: CASSFRGARTEAFF. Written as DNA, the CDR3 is TGTGCCAGCAGTTTTAGAGGGGCGCGCACTGAAGCTTTCTTT.

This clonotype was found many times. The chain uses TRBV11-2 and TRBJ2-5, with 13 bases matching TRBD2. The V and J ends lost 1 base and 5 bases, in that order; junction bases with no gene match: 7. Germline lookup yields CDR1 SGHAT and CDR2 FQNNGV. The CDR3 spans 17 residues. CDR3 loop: CASSLVTSGGARETQYF. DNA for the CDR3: TGTGCCAGCAGCTTAGTCACTAGCGGGGGGGCCCGGGAGACCCAGTACTTC.

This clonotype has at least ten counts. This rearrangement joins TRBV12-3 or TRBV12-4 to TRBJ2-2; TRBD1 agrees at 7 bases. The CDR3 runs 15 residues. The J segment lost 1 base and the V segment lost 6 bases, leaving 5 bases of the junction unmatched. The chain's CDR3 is CASRGTVMNTGELFF. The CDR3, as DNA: TGTGCCAGCAGGGGGACAGTGATGAACACCGGGGAGCTGTTTTTT.